This entry concerns a single T cell receptor (beta chain). Its antigen is unidentified. The germline CDR1 and CDR2 sequences are SGHRS and YFSETQ. CDR3 size: 15 residues. Germline trimming cut 4 bases from V and 3 bases from J; bases unmatched to any gene: 4. The method was immunoSEQ multiplex PCR; TCRdb's version includes in-frame clones alone and lacks a portion of them. The sample has tens of thousands of clones; about 94% are singletons. This sample was taken from a study of cytomegalovirus exposure and HLA in healthy donors. Overall study findings and caveats: According to a subsequent analysis, TCR clusters identified in the first cohort showed a tendency to co-occur across the 100 to 150 validation repertoires. Rare sequences made up most TCRs, while some public TCRs were found in many donors. It was reported that the classifier diagnosed cytomegalovirus status with high specificity and sensitivity in both the original and validation cohorts. Researchers catalogued 164 TCR beta chains as cytomegalovirus-associated.

The rearrangement joins TRBV5-1 to TRBJ2-1; TRBD2 matches at 10 bases. This TCR was recovered from a man between 18 and 35 years old in good health and CMV-seropositive. The specimen sequenced was PBMCs. This chain's CDR3 is CASSPASGSYNEQFF. The CDR3 DNA is TGCGCCAGCAGCCCAGCTAGCGGGAGCTACAATGAGCAGTTCTTC. Based on the CDR3 plus reference TRBV5-1 and TRBJ2-1, the full variable domain is KAGVTQTPRYLIKTRGQQVTLSCSPISGHRSVSWYQQTPGQGLQFLFEYFSETQRNKGNFPGRFSGRQFSNSRSEMNVSTLELGDSALYLCASSPASGSYNEQFFGPGTRLTVL.